These 17 T cell receptor beta chains were sequenced from one sample in a study of OX40 agonist ivuxolimab in advanced cancers. The assay was immunoSEQ multiplex PCR, and TCRdb's table has in-frame clones only and misses some. The profile shows 20,000 to 25,000 clones, 81% of them singletons. This specimen consisted of CD4+ or CD8+ T cells sorted from blood, obtained in a trial of the OX40 agonist ivuxolimab. The origin of the receptors is an adult with an advanced solid tumor such as melanoma, head and neck, liver or kidney cancer.

The chain couples TRBV5-4 to TRBJ2-1; the match to TRBD1 covers 7 bases. CDR1 and CDR2 from the germline V gene are SGHNT and YYREEE (reference sequence). The junction had 4 bases not matched to a gene; V was cut back by 5 bases and J by 5 bases. The CDR3 runs 13 residues. Here the CDR3 reads CASRRDSHNEQFF. The CDR3 coding sequence is TGTGCCAGCAGGAGGGACAGTCACAATGAGCAGTTCTTC.

This sequence joins TRBV19 and TRBJ2-1; the D gene could be TRBD1 or TRBD2 (5 bases each). CDR1 is LNHDA, CDR2 SQIVND, per germline (reference sequence). The CDR3 has 15 amino acids. V gave up 9 bases and J gave up 0 bases, with 15 bases separating them. The CDR3 DNA is TGTGCCAGAGAGGGGCTGGGTAGCTCCTACAATGAGCAGTTCTTC. Translated, it gives CAREGLGSSYNEQFF.

The rearrangement links TRBV7-9 to TRBJ1-1; D not resolved. This CDR3 has 12 amino acids. V dropped 7 bases and J dropped 5 bases, with 11 bases sitting between them. In germline, CDR1 is SEHNR, CDR2 FQNEAQ (reference sequence). CDR3 nucleotides: TGTGCCAGCACCGAAGGGTGGACTGAAGCTTTCTTT. Amino acids: CASTEGWTEAFF.

This chain connects TRBV28 to TRBJ1-1, with unresolved D. In germline, CDR1 is MDHEN, CDR2 SYDVKM. The CDR3 has 15 amino acids. Trimming pared 0 bases from V and 1 base from J, leaving 9 bases between. DNA for the CDR3: TGTGCCAGCAGTTTATGGGCAGGAACGAACACTGAAGCTTTCTTT. This encodes CASSLWAGTNTEAFF.

This clone was seen once. The chain links TRBV7-9 to TRBJ1-5; no reliable D call. This CDR3 has 14 residues. The germline V gene encodes CDR1 SEHNR and CDR2 FQNEAQ (reference sequence). V was shortened by 1 base and J by 4 bases, with 8 bases between the two germline ends. CDR3 amino acids: CASSLGRPNQPQHF. In DNA, the CDR3 is TGTGCCAGCAGCTTAGGAAGGCCAAATCAGCCCCAGCATTTT.

The V gene is TRBV5-6, the J gene TRBJ2-2; D is uncertain. Germline values: CDR1 SGHDT, CDR2 YYEEEE. This CDR3 has 11 amino acids. V dropped 2 bases and J dropped 4 bases, with 0 bases sitting between them. CDR3 amino acids: CASSFTGELFF. In DNA, the CDR3 is TGTGCCAGCAGCTTCACCGGGGAGCTGTTTTTT. The full variable domain, in which reference TRBV5-6 and TRBJ2-2 provide the parts outside the CDR3, is DAGVTQSPTHLIKTRGQQVTLRCSPKSGHDTVSWYQQALGQGPQFIFQYYEEEERQRGNFPDRFSGHQFPNYSSELNVNALLLGDSALYLCASSFTGELFFGEGSRLTVL.

This chain connects TRBV19 to TRBJ1-5; the match to TRBD1 covers 8 bases. CDR3 size: 15 residues. Trimming at V came to 8 bases and at J to 1 base, leaving 7 bases not matched to a gene. Per the germline V gene, CDR1 is LNHDA and CDR2 is SQIVND (reference sequence). CDR3 sequence: CASDSGGRSNQPQHF. CDR3 sequence (DNA): TGTGCCAGTGACTCAGGGGGCCGGAGCAATCAGCCCCAGCATTTT.

This clone was counted once. The gene calls are TRBV7-9 and TRBJ1-5, with 7 positions matching TRBD1. Germline V lookup: CDR1 SEHNR, CDR2 FQNEAQ (reference sequence). CDR3 size: 14 residues. The V and J ends lost 4 bases and 7 bases, in that order; junction bases with no gene match: 7. The CDR3: CASSSTTGIQPQHF. The CDR3 DNA reads TGTGCCAGCAGCTCCACGACAGGGATCCAGCCCCAGCATTTT.

This sequence joins TRBV12-5 and TRBJ2-1; 7 bases align to TRBD2. CDR1 and CDR2 from the germline V gene are LGHNT and FRNRAP. The CDR3 is made up of 14 amino acids. The V segment lost 5 bases and the J segment 3 bases; nucleotides outside the gene matches: 4. The CDR3 DNA reads as TGTGCTAGTGGTCTTAGCGGGCACTACAATGAGCAGTTCTTC. Amino acids: CASGLSGHYNEQFF.

The chain combines TRBV19 with TRBJ2-2; no definite D call. CDR1 LNHDA and CDR2 SQIVND come from the germline V gene (reference sequence). The CDR3 is made up of 12 amino acids. The germline V and J ends were trimmed by 4 bases and 11 bases, with 11 bases remaining between them. The CDR3 reads CASSSPPRELFF. In nucleotides, the CDR3 is TGTGCCAGTAGTAGTCCCCCCAGAGAGCTGTTTTTT.

The CDR3 loop reads CASSQDVGGTGELFF. CDR3 coding DNA: TGCGCCAGCAGCCAAGATGTCGGCGGCACCGGGGAGCTGTTTTTT. J is TRBJ2-2 and V is TRBV4-1; D gene unclear. The CDR3 runs 15 residues. Trimming stripped 0 bases from V and 4 bases from J, with 9 bases between. Germline V gives CDR1 MGHRA, CDR2 YSYEKL.

On this clone: Since a far larger clone is one base different, this is likely a read error. The genes are TRBV28 and TRBJ2-7; 7 bases map to TRBD2. J gave up 6 bases and V 6 bases, and 11 bases lay outside the gene matches. Looked up from germline, CDR1 is MDHEN and CDR2 is SYDVKM. The CDR3 runs to 14 residues. CDR3 DNA: TGTGCCAGCAGCAGCCTAGCGGCGGGGAGCGAGCAGTACTTC. Translated: CASSSLAAGSEQYF.

The J gene is TRBJ2-7, the V gene TRBV27, with D perhaps matching TRBD2 (7 bases). CDR1 is MNHEY, CDR2 SMNVEV, per germline (reference sequence). The CDR3 spans 13 residues. Trimming took 5 bases from V and 6 from J, leaving 14 bases between them. CDR3 in amino acids: CASSLGGGREQYF. The CDR3, as DNA: TGTGCCAGCAGTCTAGGGGGGGGGCGCGAGCAGTACTTC.

This clone turned up a few times. This chain connects TRBV21-1 to TRBJ2-7. TRBV21-1 is assigned pseudogene status. This CDR3 comprises 14 residues. The CDR3 here is CASSKGTKSYEQYF. DNA of the CDR3: TGTGCCAGCAGCAAAGGGACGAAGTCCTACGAGCAGTACTTC.

This clone was picked up one time. The chain employs TRBV29-1 and TRBJ1-2, with a tentative D call TRBD1 (6 bases). This CDR3 is built from 13 residues. Germline V CDR1 and CDR2: SQVTM, ANQGSEA. Trimming removed 7 bases at V and 7 bases at J, with 19 bases between. The DNA for the CDR3 is TGCAGCGCGCCCCCCACAGGGAGCGGTGGCTACACCTTC. Its protein product is CSAPPTGSGGYTF.

The rearrangement joins TRBV5-1 to TRBJ1-1; D is perhaps TRBD1 (6 bases). V was pared by 5 bases and J by 0 bases, with 11 bases between. The CDR3 extends over 14 amino acids. The germline V gene encodes CDR1 SGHRS and CDR2 YFSETQ. CDR3 residues: CASRKDSMNTEAFF. In DNA, the CDR3 is TGCGCCAGCAGAAAGGACAGCATGAACACTGAAGCTTTCTTT.

The CDR3 region is CASSYPDSDNQPQHF. The CDR3, as DNA: TGTGCCAGCAGTTACCCCGACAGTGACAATCAGCCCCAGCATTTT. V is TRBV6-5 and J is TRBJ1-5, with a weak D call TRBD1 (5 bases). The V end was cut by 2 bases, the J end by 3 bases, with 11 bases between. This CDR3 is 15 amino acids long. The germline V gene encodes CDR1 MNHEY and CDR2 SVGAGI.